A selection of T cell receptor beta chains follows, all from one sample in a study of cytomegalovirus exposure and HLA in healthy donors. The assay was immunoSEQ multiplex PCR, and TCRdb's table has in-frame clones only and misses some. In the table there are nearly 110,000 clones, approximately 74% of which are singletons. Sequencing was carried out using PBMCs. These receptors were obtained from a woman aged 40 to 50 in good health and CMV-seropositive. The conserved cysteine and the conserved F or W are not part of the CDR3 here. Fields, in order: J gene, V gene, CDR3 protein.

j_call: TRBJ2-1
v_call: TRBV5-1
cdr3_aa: ASSLDSLNEQF

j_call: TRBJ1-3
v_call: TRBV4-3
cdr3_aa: ASSQDWAGIDTIY

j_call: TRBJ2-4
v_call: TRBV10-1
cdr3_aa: ASSDYRDIGNIQY

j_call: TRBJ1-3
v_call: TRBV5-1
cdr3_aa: ASSQDRVSGNTIY

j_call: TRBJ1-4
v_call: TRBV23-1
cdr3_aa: ASIWPGDLTNEKLF

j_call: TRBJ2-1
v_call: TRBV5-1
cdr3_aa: ASTLNTGTSGSQARNEQF

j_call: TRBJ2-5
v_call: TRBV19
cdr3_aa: ASSIAGQETQY

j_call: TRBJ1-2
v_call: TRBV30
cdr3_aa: AWDRDWYGYT

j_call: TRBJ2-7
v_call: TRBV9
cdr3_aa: ASSPWTGSYEQY

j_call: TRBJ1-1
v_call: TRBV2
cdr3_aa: ASSVIQGNTEAF

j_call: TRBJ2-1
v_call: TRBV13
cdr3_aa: ASSPYPGQAQPAYNEQF

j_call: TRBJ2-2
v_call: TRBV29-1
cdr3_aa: SVRTGFGAGELF

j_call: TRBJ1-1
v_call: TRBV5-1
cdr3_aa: ASSLDRTNTEAF